Listed below are T cell receptor beta chains from one sample, sequenced in a study of CD8 T cells in ankylosing spondylitis. From the 5' RACE reads, TCRdb called clonotypes with MiXCR, one entry per CDR3 protein. In the table there are hundreds of thousands of distinct CDR3 sequences, around 8% of which are singletons. The sample consisted of blood, either unsorted or a sorted T cell fraction (not recorded which). All receptors derive from a female donor with ankylosing spondylitis or in good health (not recorded which). The CDR3 runs from the conserved cysteine through the conserved F or W. A D gene is named only where the DNA matches it firmly. Some rows mark clone size as missing; the rest say once, few, many or name a class of expanded clone.

d_call,v_call,clone_size,j_call,cdr3_nt,cdr3_aa
.,TRBV6-2/TRBV6-3,many,TRBJ1-5,TGTGCCAGCACCGTGGGGGGTCAGCCCCAGCATTTT,CASTVGGQPQHF
TRBD1,TRBV12-3/TRBV12-4,many,TRBJ1-2,TGTGCCATCGACAGGGATGGGGGCTACACCTTC,CAIDRDGGYTF
.,TRBV5-1,many,TRBJ2-1,TGCGCCAGCAGCTTGGTCAGCGGCGACAATGAGCAGTTCTTC,CASSLVSGDNEQFF
.,TRBV12-2,many,TRBJ2-7,TGTGCAAGTCGCGGTACGACAGGGGTTAATAGGCCGTACTTC,CASRGTTGVNRPYF
TRBD2,TRBV12-3/TRBV12-4,many,TRBJ2-3,TGTGCCAGCAGTCCCAGCGGGGGGAGAGGGAATACGCAGTATTTT,CASSPSGGRGNTQYF
.,TRBV7-2,many,TRBJ2-1,TGTGCCAGCAGCTTTTTCAACAGGGACAATGAGCAGTTCTTC,CASSFFNRDNEQFF
TRBD1,TRBV7-6,many,TRBJ2-7,TGTGCCAGCAGCTTAACAGGGGAGCCCTACGAGCAGTACTTC,CASSLTGEPYEQYF
.,TRBV7-1,few,TRBJ2-5,TGTGCCAGCAGCTCCTACAGGGAGGGGGGGGAGACCCAGTACTTC,CASSSYREGGETQYF
TRBD1,TRBV11-3,.,TRBJ2-7,TGTGCCAGCAGCGCCCGGACAGGGGGCGACTACGAGCAGTACTTC,CASSARTGGDYEQYF
.,TRBV20-1,many,TRBJ2-1,TGCAGTGCTTTCCGGGGCCAGTTCCTTTACAATGAGCAGTTCTTC,CSAFRGQFLYNEQFF
.,TRBV29-1,.,TRBJ2-2,TGCAGCGTTGACGTATCATACACCGGGGAGCTGTTTTTT,CSVDVSYTGELFF
.,TRBV7-9,many,TRBJ2-1,TGTGCCAGCAGCTTAGTAACTAGCCACAATGAGCAGTTCTTC,CASSLVTSHNEQFF
.,TRBV7-4,few,TRBJ2-7,TGTGCCAGCAGCTTCGGGACGAACTACGAGCAGTACTTC,CASSFGTNYEQYF
TRBD1,TRBV7-6,many,TRBJ1-3,TGTGCCAGCAGCCATTGGGACAGCTCTGGAAACACCATATATTTT,CASSHWDSSGNTIYF
.,TRBV7-8,many,TRBJ1-4,TGTGCCAGTTCCCGCCGGGGGCGAGAAAAACTGTTTTTT,CASSRRGREKLFF
TRBD1,TRBV11-2,many,TRBJ2-7,TGTGCCAGCAGCCCGCGGGACAGGGTCTCCTACGAGCAGTACTTC,CASSPRDRVSYEQYF
.,TRBV7-2,many,TRBJ2-2,TGTGCCAGCAGCTTAGGGCGCCTCGTGAACACCGGGGAGCTGTTTTTT,CASSLGRLVNTGELFF
.,TRBV11-2,.,TRBJ2-5,TGTGCCAGCAGCTTACCGGGGTTCGGGGAGACCCAGTACTTC,CASSLPGFGETQYF
.,TRBV12-3/TRBV12-4,many,TRBJ2-5,TGTGCCAGCAGCTCCACAGGTCGGGAGACCCAGTACTTC,CASSSTGRETQYF
TRBD1,TRBV11-2,.,TRBJ2-5,TGTGCCAGCAGCCTTGGACAGGGCAGGACCCAGTACTTC,CASSLGQGRTQYF
TRBD2,TRBV28,.,TRBJ2-3,TGTGCCAGCACCCGGGGGGTAGCGACCTTCACAGATACGCAGTATTTT,CASTRGVATFTDTQYF
.,TRBV7-9,few,TRBJ1-1,TGTGCCAGCAGCCCACCCTCGTGGAGTGAAGCTTTCTTT,CASSPPSWSEAFF
TRBD2,TRBV10-3,many,TRBJ2-2,TGTGCCATCAGTGGGGCGGGAGGCGACACCGGGGAGCTGTTTTTT,CAISGAGGDTGELFF
TRBD2,TRBV4-3,many,TRBJ2-1,TGCGCCAGCAGCCAGCCCGCTGGGACTAGGCCGTCTGAGCAGTTCTTC,CASSQPAGTRPSEQFF
TRBD1,TRBV5-1,many,TRBJ2-1,TGCGCCAGCAGCTTCCAGCGGGACAGGGGAAATGAGCAGTTCTTC,CASSFQRDRGNEQFF
TRBD1,TRBV5-8,many,TRBJ2-6,TGTGCCAGCAGCTTTTACAGGGGGTCTGGGGCCAACGTCCTGACTTTC,CASSFYRGSGANVLTF
.,TRBV6-1,many,TRBJ1-3,TGTGCCAGCAGTCCCCTCGCGGGTGGCACTGGAAACACCATATATTTT,CASSPLAGGTGNTIYF
TRBD1,TRBV20-1,many,TRBJ1-5,TGCAGTGCTAGGGGCGGGACAGGGTCACTGCCCCAGCATTTT,CSARGGTGSLPQHF
TRBD2,TRBV7-9,many,TRBJ2-7,TGTGCCAGCAGTTTGACTAGCGGGAAGAACTACGAGCAGTACTTC,CASSLTSGKNYEQYF
.,TRBV7-6,many,TRBJ2-2,TGTGCCAGCAGGCCTGGGGGCGCGGGCGGGGAGCTGTTTTTT,CASRPGGAGGELFF
.,TRBV20-1,many,TRBJ2-7,TGCAGTGCTCCCCAAGGGGGGCCCTACGAGCAGTACTTC,CSAPQGGPYEQYF
.,TRBV7-9,few,TRBJ1-1,TGTGCCAGCAGCTGGGGGGAGAACACTGAAGCTTTCTTT,CASSWGENTEAFF
.,TRBV20-1,many,TRBJ1-2,TGCAGTGCTACCTCGGACGGTCCCAACTATGGCTACACCTTC,CSATSDGPNYGYTF
.,TRBV20-1,.,TRBJ2-2,TGCAGTGCTGACGACTTAAACACCGGGGAGCTGTTTTTT,CSADDLNTGELFF
TRBD1,TRBV9,many,TRBJ2-5,TGTGCCAGCAGCGTAGACCCCGGACAGGACGAGGTCTTC,CASSVDPGQDEVF
TRBD2,TRBV20-1,.,TRBJ2-7,TGCAGTGCTAGCCATCGGGGACGGGGGAGGACTAGCGGGAGGATCACCTACGAGCAGTACTTC,CSASHRGRGRTSGRITYEQYF
.,TRBV10-2,.,TRBJ2-7,TGCGCCAGCAGCGACCTCTCCGAGCAGTACTTC,CASSDLSEQYF
.,TRBV5-1,many,TRBJ2-7,TGCGCCAGCAGCTTTGGAGCCTTTGGGTACGAGCAGTACTTC,CASSFGAFGYEQYF
TRBD2,TRBV20-1,many,TRBJ2-1,TGCAGTGCTCGGACTAGCGGATACTACAATGAGCAGTTCTTC,CSARTSGYYNEQFF
.,TRBV27,many,TRBJ1-4,TGTGCCAGCAGTTCAACGACCATTCTCGGGAAACTGTTTTTT,CASSSTTILGKLFF
.,TRBV7-8,.,TRBJ1-1,TGTGCCAGCAGCTTTTCTCAGGGCCCTCAAGAAGCTTTCTTT,CASSFSQGPQEAFF
.,TRBV10-2,.,TRBJ2-7,TGCGCCAGCGGTACCAGCTCCTACGAGCAGTACTTC,CASGTSSYEQYF
.,TRBV3-1,many,TRBJ2-7,TGTGCCAGCAGCCAATCAGGGGGGGCCTTCTCCTACGAGCAGTACTTC,CASSQSGGAFSYEQYF
.,TRBV5-1,many,TRBJ1-2,TGCGCCAGCAGCTTCCAACAGGGCGGTTCGTATGGCTACACCTTC,CASSFQQGGSYGYTF
.,TRBV12-3/TRBV12-4,many,TRBJ2-1,TGTGCCAGCAGGGGACTCATCTACAATGAGCAGTTCTTC,CASRGLIYNEQFF
.,TRBV28,.,TRBJ1-4,TGTGCCAGCAGCCTTGGCCAGTTTTTCAGTGAAAAACTGTTTTTT,CASSLGQFFSEKLFF
.,TRBV10-3,many,TRBJ1-2,TGTGCCATCACTACAGGAGAGGGTGGCTACACCTTC,CAITTGEGGYTF
TRBD2,TRBV9,many,TRBJ2-3,TGTGCCAGCGGCCTTCGAGCGGGAGTAGGTTCAGCAGATACGCAGTATTTT,CASGLRAGVGSADTQYF
.,TRBV6-1,many,TRBJ1-2,TGTGCCAGCGGACCGGGGGCGGACTATGGCTACACCTTC,CASGPGADYGYTF
TRBD2,TRBV20-1,many,TRBJ2-7,TGCAGTGGCGGCGGGAGCGGGGGTTACGAGCAGTACTTC,CSGGGSGGYEQYF
TRBD1,TRBV19,many,TRBJ1-5,TGTGCCAGTAGTACCACAGGGGACAATCAGCCCCAGCATTTT,CASSTTGDNQPQHF
.,TRBV15,many,TRBJ2-7,TGTGCCACCAGCAGCCCTCTTTGGGGGAGCGAGCAGTACTTC,CATSSPLWGSEQYF
.,TRBV3-1,few,TRBJ2-6,TGTGCCAGCAGCGATCACGGGGGCTCTGGGGCCAACGTCCTGACTTTC,CASSDHGGSGANVLTF
.,TRBV27,many,TRBJ1-1,TGTGCCACCCGGGGGGGAGGGAACACTGAAGCTTTCTTT,CATRGGGNTEAFF
.,TRBV6-1,few,TRBJ2-7,TGTGCCAGCAGGGAGGTGGAACCCGAGCAGTACTTC,CASREVEPEQYF
.,TRBV5-5,few,TRBJ2-3,TGTGCCAGCAGCTTAGCCCCATTAAGCACAGATACGCAGTATTTT,CASSLAPLSTDTQYF
.,TRBV3-2,few,TRBJ2-1,TGTGCCAGCAGCCGGGACCTTCCCGACAATGAGCAGTTCTTC,CASSRDLPDNEQFF
TRBD2,TRBV28,.,TRBJ2-5,TGTGCCAGCAGTTTGACTAGCGCACAAGAGACCCAGTACTTC,CASSLTSAQETQYF